This is a list of T cell receptor beta chains from one sample in a study of cytomegalovirus exposure and HLA in healthy donors. Only in-frame clones appear in the TCRdb table, and some are missing; sequencing was by immunoSEQ multiplex PCR. The sample contains about 120,000 clones, around 69% of which appear only once. The specimen sequenced was PBMCs. Every receptor here comes from a woman aged 40 to 50 in good health and CMV-seropositive. The CDR3 runs from the conserved cysteine through the conserved F or W. The D gene is left open where the match is weak. Size is omitted from some rows. Given values are once, few, many or a class for expanded clones.

V gene	J gene	D gene	clone size	CDR3 DNA	CDR3 protein
TRBV9	TRBJ2-7	-	-	TGTGCCAGCAGCGCGGCAGGATACTCCTACGAGCAGTACTTC	CASSAAGYSYEQYF
TRBV2	TRBJ1-5	-	few	TGTGCCAGCAGCCGGGGCAATCAGCCCCAGCATTTT	CASSRGNQPQHF
TRBV4-3	TRBJ1-2	-	few	TGCGCCAGCAGCCCATCCCCGGGGGGGGCCAACTATGGCTACACCTTC	CASSPSPGGANYGYTF
TRBV5-1	TRBJ2-7	-	-	TGCGCCAGCAGATCTCTAGCTACCGGGGTCTACGAGCAGTACTTC	CASRSLATGVYEQYF
TRBV5-1	TRBJ1-2	-	-	TGCGCCAGCAGCTTTTTACAGGGACCCCACACCTTC	CASSFLQGPHTF
TRBV4-2	TRBJ1-3	-	few	TGTGCCAGCAGCCAAGATTCCGCCCCGGGTGGGTCTGGAAACACCATATATTTT	CASSQDSAPGGSGNTIYF
TRBV4-1	TRBJ1-4	-	-	TGCGCCAGCAGCCAAGAGGGGGGAAGGAAACTGTTTTTT	CASSQEGGRKLFF
TRBV13	TRBJ2-3	-	few	TGTGCCAGCAGCTTAAAAATCACTAGCACAGATACGCAGTATTTT	CASSLKITSTDTQYF
TRBV9	TRBJ2-1	TRBD2	-	TGTGCCAGCAGCGTACCCCTTAGCGGGGGCTACAATGAGCAGTTCTTC	CASSVPLSGGYNEQFF
TRBV5-1	TRBJ2-7	-	-	TGCGCCAGCAGCTTGGAGGGGGACGAGCAGTACTTC	CASSLEGDEQYF
TRBV5-3	TRBJ1-2	-	-	TGTGCCAGAAGGGCCATATCTAACTATGGCTACACCTTC	CARRAISNYGYTF
TRBV5-8	TRBJ2-3	-	-	TGTGCCAGCAGCTACAGGACGAGCACAGATACGCAGTATTTT	CASSYRTSTDTQYF
TRBV6-1	TRBJ1-5	-	-	TGTGCCGGACAGCGGACACCCAATCAGCCCCAGCATTTT	CAGQRTPNQPQHF
TRBV7-8	TRBJ1-1	-	-	TGTGCCAGCAGCTTAGCGCGGGGGAAGGATGAAGCTTTCTTT	CASSLARGKDEAFF
TRBV7-2	TRBJ2-1	-	once	TGTGCCAGCAGCTTAGTCGGAGGGCTCAGGTTCTTC	CASSLVGGLRFF